This TCR beta chain appears in the sequencing data of a study of T cells in Graves' hyperthyroidism and ophthalmopathy. This clonotype has at least ten counts. One end of the junction is discordant with germline, which a read error may explain. Amplification of TCR beta CDR3 regions was performed using RNA transcripts as template. HTBI primers were employed in a first-round RT-PCR of the TCR CDR3. In TCRdb, the multiplex PCR reads were re-called with MiXCR into one record per CDR3 protein. The sample has 550,000 to 700,000 distinct CDR3 sequences, 14% to 15% seen once. CDR3 size: 16 residues. Germline values: CDR1 MDHEN, CDR2 SYDVKM. Source material for PBMCs was more than 7.5 ml fresh peripheral blood.

Sequenced sample: blood. The chain couples TRBV28 to TRBJ1-1; TRBD1 matches 7 bases. The source of this sequence is a middle-aged woman with Graves' ophthalmopathy. For the CDR3, the DNA is TGTGCCAGCAGTTTGCCCAGACAGGGTGCGGGGACTGAAGCTTCCTTT. Encoded protein: CASSLPRQGAGTEASF.